This is a list of T cell receptor beta chains from one sample in a study of shared T cell receptors in the human thymus. The data were produced by immunoSEQ multiplex PCR, yet TCRdb's version contains in-frame clones alone and is incomplete. The table lists approximately 490,000 clones, about 84% of them singletons. In addition, the sample was reused for a study of human thymus T cells.

What was sequenced was thymocytes. The receptor source for this set is a boy under three years old with a congenital heart defect. CDR3s include the opening cysteine and the closing phenylalanine or tryptophan. A D gene is named only where the DNA matches it firmly. For some rows the clone size is stated as once, few or many, or as a class when expanded; others skip it.

>TRBJ2-7|TRBD1|TRBV6-6|once
TGTGCCAGCAGTTACTCGTGGGACAGGGTACCCTACGAGCAGTACTTC
CASSYSWDRVPYEQYF
>TRBJ2-7|.|TRBV6-5|.
TGTGCCAGCAGTTACAACGGGAGACGTTACGAGCAGTACTTC
CASSYNGRRYEQYF
>TRBJ2-7|TRBD2|TRBV11-3|once
TGTGCCAGCAGCCCGCCGCCCGGACTAGCGGGCCGGTGGGAGCAGTACTTC
CASSPPPGLAGRWEQYF
>TRBJ1-2|.|TRBV25-1|.
TGTGCCAGCAGTGAATCGCATAACTACGGCTACACCTTC
CASSESHNYGYTF
>TRBJ2-7|TRBD1|TRBV4-1|few
TGCGCCAGCAGCCAAGACGACAGGGGTTCGGCCTACGAGCAGTACTTC
CASSQDDRGSAYEQYF
>TRBJ2-7|TRBD1|TRBV25-1|.
TGTGCCAGCTCAGGGGGCGCCGACTACGAGCAGTACTTC
CASSGGADYEQYF
>TRBJ2-7|.|TRBV7-9|.
TGTGCCAGCAGCCGACAGGTGCCCTACGAGCAGTACTTC
CASSRQVPYEQYF
>TRBJ2-1|TRBD2|TRBV4-1|.
TGCGCCAGCAGCCAAGAGCGGGAGGGGTGGAATGAGCAGTTCTTC
CASSQEREGWNEQFF
>TRBJ2-1|TRBD2|TRBV4-2|.
TGTGCCAGCAGCCAAGATTTCCCTAGCGGGACTCACAATGAGCAGTTCTTC
CASSQDFPSGTHNEQFF
>TRBJ2-3|.|TRBV4-2|.
TGTGCCAGCAGCAGGCTAGCCCCAGATACGCAGTATTTT
CASSRLAPDTQYF
>TRBJ2-3|TRBD2|TRBV6-5|.
TGTGCCAGCGCAACTAGCGGGAGCACAGATACGCAGTATTTT
CASATSGSTDTQYF
>TRBJ2-7|TRBD2|TRBV9|.
TGTGCCAGCAGCCCGAGCGGGAGGGTTAATAACGAGCAGTACTTC
CASSPSGRVNNEQYF
>TRBJ2-1|TRBD1|TRBV4-1|.
TGCGCCAGCTACCCCGGGACAGGGACCTACAATGAGCAGTTCTTC
CASYPGTGTYNEQFF
>TRBJ2-7|TRBD1|TRBV28|.
TGTGCCAGCAGTTTAGGGCTCCAGGGGGAGTACGAGCAGTACTTC
CASSLGLQGEYEQYF
>TRBJ1-4|.|TRBV28|.
TGTGCCAGCAGTTTATGGGAGGGATCGTTGGAAAAACTGTTTTTT
CASSLWEGSLEKLFF
>TRBJ2-3|TRBD2|TRBV11-3|.
TGTGCCAGCAGCTCGATGCTAGCGGCAGATACGCAGTATTTT
CASSSMLAADTQYF
>TRBJ1-1|.|TRBV18|few
TGTGCCAGCTCACCTTACGGGGGTGAAGCTTTCTTT
CASSPYGGEAFF
>TRBJ2-1|.|TRBV28|.
TGTGCCAGCAGTTTTCGGCCAGGTACCTACAATGAGCAGTTCTTC
CASSFRPGTYNEQFF
>TRBJ2-4|TRBD2|TRBV5-1|.
TGCGCCAGCAGCACCCCCGGGCAGGGAGGGTTAGCCAAAAACATTCAGTACTTC
CASSTPGQGGLAKNIQYF
>TRBJ2-3|TRBD2|TRBV28|.
TGTGCCAGCACCCCGGGGACTAGCGACATCACAGATACGCAGTATTTT
CASTPGTSDITDTQYF
>TRBJ1-3|.|TRBV6-1|.
TGTGCCAGCAGTGAAAGGCACCGGGACAACACTTATCCCCACTCTGGAAACACCATATATTTT
CASSERHRDNTYPHSGNTIYF
>TRBJ1-5|TRBD1|TRBV28|.
TGTGCCAGCAGTTTTCCGGGACAGGGGCTCGGTCAGCCCCAGCATTTT
CASSFPGQGLGQPQHF
>TRBJ1-1|.|TRBV19|.
TGTGCCAGTACCAACCGGAATGCAGGGAATACTGAAGCTTTCTTT
CASTNRNAGNTEAFF
>TRBJ2-7|TRBD1|TRBV19|.
TGTGCCAGTATGGGGACAGGGCCTCCATACGAGCAGTACTTC
CASMGTGPPYEQYF
>TRBJ1-1|.|TRBV19|.
TGTGCCAGTAGGGGAGCGAACACTGAAGCTTTCTTT
CASRGANTEAFF
>TRBJ2-1|.|TRBV21-1|.
TGTGCCAGCAGGGCGCTAGCGGGAGGTCCGAGCTCCTACAATGAGCAGTTCTTC
CASRALAGGPSSYNEQFF
>TRBJ2-7|TRBD1|TRBV5-6|few
TGTGCCAGCAGCCTGGGGCAGGGGGTTGCCTACGAGCAGTACTTC
CASSLGQGVAYEQYF
>TRBJ2-1|TRBD2|TRBV5-4|.
TGTGCCAGCAGCAGACGGACTAGCGGGAATGAGCAGTTCTTC
CASSRRTSGNEQFF
>TRBJ1-2|TRBD1|TRBV6-1|few
TGTGCCAGCAGTGGACCCCCGACAGGGGAGGAGTACGGCTACACCTTC
CASSGPPTGEEYGYTF
>TRBJ1-1|TRBD1|TRBV27|.
TGTGCCAGCAGTTCATACAGGGGGCCTATCTCCATGAACACTGAAGCTTTCTTT
CASSSYRGPISMNTEAFF
>TRBJ2-7|.|TRBV12-5|.
TGTGCTAGTGGTTTTGGGGTGGGGGAGGAGACGTACGAGCAGTACTTC
CASGFGVGEETYEQYF
>TRBJ2-1|.|TRBV9|few
TGTGCCAGCCGAAGGGAGGAGCAGTTCTTC
CASRREEQFF
>TRBJ2-1|.|TRBV4-3|.
TGCGCCAGCAGCCAAGATCATAGCCGGGCCCCCCCGAGGGATGAGCAGTTCTTC
CASSQDHSRAPPRDEQFF
>TRBJ2-1|.|TRBV9|.
TGTGCCAGCAGCGTAGGAGGAGAGGTGAGACAGTTCTTC
CASSVGGEVRQFF
>TRBJ2-1|.|TRBV21-1|few
TGTGCCAGCCTACAGAGGGATGAGCAGTTCTTC
CASLQRDEQFF
>TRBJ1-2|.|TRBV6-5|.
TGTGCCAGCAGTTCAGGGAAGATCGGCTATGGCTACACCTTC
CASSSGKIGYGYTF
>TRBJ2-7|.|TRBV27|few
TGTGCCAGCAGTTTATCCCTAGCGCCCTACGAGCAGTACTTC
CASSLSLAPYEQYF
>TRBJ2-7|TRBD1|TRBV5-1|.
TGCGCCAGCAGCTTGGGGGACAGGGTGGAGGTGCGGGCGTTCTCCTACGAGCAGTACTTC
CASSLGDRVEVRAFSYEQYF
>TRBJ1-5|.|TRBV7-2|.
TGTGCCAGCAGCTCGACCAGGGCCGTCAATCAGCCCCAGCATTTT
CASSSTRAVNQPQHF
>TRBJ2-5|TRBD2|TRBV5-1|.
TGCGCCAGCAGCACCCCGGGGGGGGAGACCCAGTACTTC
CASSTPGGETQYF
>TRBJ1-1|TRBD1|TRBV9|.
TGTGCCAGCAGCGCTTCCGGGACAGGGGCGGAGGAAGCTTTCTTT
CASSASGTGAEEAFF